These T cell receptor beta chains were read from a single sample in a study of Ad26.COV2.S vaccination and SARS-CoV-2 variants. The method was immunoSEQ multiplex PCR; TCRdb's version includes in-frame clones alone and lacks a portion of them. The profile shows under 550,000 clones, 75% to 95% of them singletons. The sample was peripheral blood, taken in a trial of Ad26.COV2.S vaccine versus placebo. Receptors were obtained from a person between 18 and 60 years old who received the Ad26.COV2.S COVID-19 vaccine or a placebo. Each CDR3 is given with its conserved first and last residue. A D gene is named only where the DNA matches it firmly. Expanded clones get a size class; other rows say once, few or many, or leave the size out.

j_call clone_size d_call v_call cdr3_aa cdr3_nt
TRBJ2-1 many . TRBV27 CASGISYNEQFF TGTGCCAGCGGGATTTCCTACAATGAGCAGTTCTTC
TRBJ2-7 . TRBD2 TRBV11-2 CASSLVGGGPIEQYF TGTGCCAGCAGCTTAGTGGGGGGAGGGCCTATCGAGCAGTACTTC
TRBJ2-1 . . TRBV3-1/TRBV3-2 CASSPSLELEQFF TGTGCCAGCAGCCCTTCACTAGAGTTGGAGCAGTTCTTC
TRBJ1-1 . . TRBV27 CASSFVGNTEAFF TGTGCCAGCAGTTTTGTAGGGAACACTGAAGCTTTCTTT
TRBJ1-1 once . TRBV20-1 CSASSNRAFF TGCAGTGCTAGTTCTAATCGAGCTTTCTTT
TRBJ2-2 once TRBD2 TRBV18 CASSPGLVVGELFF TGTGCCAGCTCACCTGGACTAGTTGTCGGGGAGCTGTTTTTT
TRBJ2-2 . TRBD1 TRBV24-1 CATRETGGSTGELFF TGTGCCACCAGGGAGACAGGGGGCAGCACCGGGGAGCTGTTTTTT
TRBJ1-1 . . TRBV3-1/TRBV3-2 CASSASLWKNTEAFF TGTGCCAGCAGCGCCAGCCTTTGGAAAAACACTGAAGCTTTCTTT
TRBJ2-2 . . TRBV5-1 CASSPSGTPTNTGELFF TGCGCCAGCAGCCCCTCCGGGACACCGACGAACACCGGGGAGCTGTTTTTT
TRBJ2-7 . . TRBV9 CASSERGLSIYEQQYF TGTGCCAGCAGCGAGAGGGGACTTTCCATCTACGAGCAGCAGTACTTC
TRBJ1-2 . . TRBV6-1 CASSHPVSSYGYTF TGTGCCAGCAGTCACCCGGTCTCCTCATATGGCTACACCTTC
TRBJ2-5 . TRBD1 TRBV5-5 CASSPPGTEKQETQYF TGTGCCAGCAGCCCTCCCGGGACAGAAAAACAAGAGACCCAGTACTTC
TRBJ2-5 . . TRBV5-1 CASSVGNAGTGETQYF TGCGCCAGCAGCGTGGGAAATGCCGGCACCGGGGAGACCCAGTACTTC
TRBJ2-5 once . TRBV30 CAWTESGSIETQYF TGTGCCTGGACGGAGTCGGGTTCTATAGAGACCCAGTACTTC
TRBJ2-2 few TRBD2 TRBV30 CAWSARLAGVAGAGELFF TGTGCCTGGAGTGCCAGACTAGCGGGAGTGGCTGGCGCCGGGGAGCTGTTTTTT
TRBJ2-7 . . TRBV21-1 CASSKAEGPGRRELDHEQYF TGTGCCAGCAGCAAAGCTGAAGGGCCGGGTCGGCGGGAGTTAGACCACGAGCAGTACTTC
TRBJ1-1 once . TRBV5-5 CASSLTGHPNTEAFF TGTGCCAGCAGCTTAACGGGACACCCGAACACTGAAGCTTTCTTT
TRBJ2-2 . TRBD1 TRBV10-3 CAITAARDRVPGELFF TGTGCCATCACCGCAGCCCGGGACAGGGTGCCCGGGGAGCTGTTTTTT
TRBJ1-1 . . TRBV6-5 CASSRSGRQNTEAFF TGTGCCAGCAGCCGTTCGGGACGGCAGAACACTGAAGCTTTCTTT
TRBJ1-5 . TRBD1 TRBV19 CASRLGQSNQPQHF TGTGCCAGTAGACTGGGACAGAGCAATCAGCCCCAGCATTTT
TRBJ1-4 . . TRBV6-5 CASSYLGGREKLFF TGTGCCAGCAGTTATTTGGGGGGGCGGGAAAAACTGTTTTTT
TRBJ2-5 once TRBD1 TRBV11-2 CASSSTGGQETQYF TGTGCCAGCAGCTCGACAGGGGGGCAAGAGACCCAGTACTTC
TRBJ2-3 . TRBD2 TRBV6-6 CASRQLAGADTQYF TGTGCCAGCAGGCAACTAGCGGGAGCGGATACGCAGTATTTT
TRBJ1-2 . . TRBV19 CASSISGTLVNYGYTF TGTGCCAGTAGTATCTCTGGGACGTTGGTTAACTATGGCTACACCTTC
TRBJ2-7 . . TRBV21-1 CARVLAGGPSYEQYF TGTGCCAGGGTTCTAGCGGGAGGGCCTTCCTACGAGCAGTACTTC
TRBJ2-7 . TRBD1 TRBV7-6 CASSTASGTGGYEQYF TGTGCCAGCAGCACTGCTTCCGGGACAGGTGGCTACGAGCAGTACTTC
TRBJ1-5 . . TRBV4-1 CASSHDRNQPQHF TGCGCCAGCAGCCACGACCGAAATCAGCCCCAGCATTTT
TRBJ2-2 . . TRBV7-2 CASSSLSRTPPGELFF TGTGCCAGCAGCTCTCTCTCAAGAACACCACCCGGGGAGCTGTTTTTT
TRBJ1-1 . . TRBV24-1 CATRDWAGTEAFF TGTGCCACCAGGGACTGGGCGGGGACTGAAGCTTTCTTT
TRBJ1-1 . . TRBV4-3 CASSHLTGEAFF TGCGCCAGCAGCCACCTGACGGGAGAAGCTTTCTTT
TRBJ2-3 . TRBD2 TRBV10-2 CASSEREPSTDTQYF TGCGCCAGCAGCGAGCGGGAACCTAGCACAGATACGCAGTATTTT
TRBJ2-1 . TRBD2 TRBV27 CASSLAGALNEQFF TGTGCCAGCAGTTTAGCGGGAGCCCTCAATGAGCAGTTCTTC
TRBJ2-7 . . TRBV29-1 CSVEDQAFTGVKQYF TGCAGCGTTGAAGATCAAGCGTTTACAGGCGTCAAGCAGTACTTC
TRBJ1-2 once TRBD1 TRBV29-1 CSVSRQGGYTF TGCAGCGTTTCCAGACAGGGAGGGTACACCTTC
TRBJ1-4 . . TRBV7-9 CASSLEGLGYNEKLFF TGTGCCAGCAGCTTAGAGGGGCTGGGATATAATGAAAAACTGTTTTTT
TRBJ2-2 . . TRBV7-2 CASSLAGGAGELFF TGTGCCAGCAGCTTAGCGGGGGGTGCCGGGGAGCTGTTTTTT
TRBJ1-5 . . TRBV5-1 CASSLGVAGNNGPQHF TGCGCCAGCAGCTTGGGAGTGGCAGGGAATAACGGGCCCCAGCATTTT
TRBJ2-1 . . TRBV9 CASSVDDSPNEQFF TGTGCCAGCAGCGTAGATGATAGCCCCAATGAGCAGTTCTTC
TRBJ2-7 few . TRBV7-3 CASSQNSGYEQYF TGTGCCAGCAGCCAAAATAGCGGCTACGAGCAGTACTTC
TRBJ1-1 . TRBD1 TRBV11-2 CASSFRQGNTEAFF TGTGCCAGCAGCTTCCGACAGGGGAACACTGAAGCTTTCTTT
TRBJ2-1 . . TRBV7-6 CASSSGLINEQFF TGTGCCAGCAGCTCGGGACTTATCAATGAGCAGTTCTTC
TRBJ2-7 once TRBD2 TRBV6-2/TRBV6-3 CASSRTRTYEQYF TGTGCCAGCAGTCGGACTAGAACCTACGAGCAGTACTTC
TRBJ2-3 . . TRBV30 CAWNDIATDTQYF TGTGCCTGGAACGACATAGCGACAGATACGCAGTATTTT
TRBJ2-1 . TRBD2 TRBV7-9 CASSLVRLAGGAWDNEQFF TGTGCCAGCAGCTTAGTGAGACTAGCGGGAGGCGCGTGGGACAATGAGCAGTTCTTC
TRBJ1-5 . TRBD1 TRBV30 CAWSGGNSNQPQHF TGTGCCTGGTCAGGGGGCAATAGCAATCAGCCCCAGCATTTT
TRBJ2-5 . . TRBV6-2/TRBV6-3 CASSWGSRIGETQYF TGTGCCAGCAGTTGGGGGAGCCGGATAGGGGAGACCCAGTACTTC
TRBJ1-1 . . TRBV10-2 CASSERGGGWNTEAFF TGCGCCAGCAGTGAGCGGGGAGGGGGATGGAACACTGAAGCTTTCTTT